This T cell receptor (beta chain) appears in the sequencing data of a study of T cells after yellow fever vaccination. Findings and limits, study-wide: Among all clonotypes, a small share was observed in both CD4 and CD8 compartments. Subsequent to the booster, the majority of primary-vaccination clones reappeared (around 96% CD4, 85% to 90% CD8).

Researchers made TCR cDNA using 5'RACE template switching, and this step added a universal primer site and UMIs. TCRdb recomputed calls from the 5' RACE reads with MiXCR, one row per CDR3 protein. The sample holds some 600,000 distinct CDR3 sequences, less than 20% seen once. The table lists this clonotype with a few counts. Its antigen remains unidentified. Trimming pared 6 bases from V and 1 base from J, leaving 13 bases between. CDR3 size: 15 residues. Germline V CDR1 and CDR2: MDHEN, SYDVKM. The chain recombines TRBV28 with TRBJ2-1; possible D gene TRBD2, 7 bases. The source was PBMCs, collected about 5 days after the first yellow fever vaccination. This clonotype originated in a man between 18 and 29 years old who received the YFV17D yellow fever vaccine. The CDR3 DNA follows: TGTGCCAGCAGGCTAGGGGGGGTTTCCTACAATGAGCAGTTCTTC. Translating it yields CASRLGGVSYNEQFF.